This is a list of T cell receptor beta chains from one sample in a study of T cell responses to AZD1222 COVID-19 vaccine. The method was immunoSEQ multiplex PCR; TCRdb's version includes in-frame clones alone and lacks a portion of them. The sample holds 150,000 to 200,000 clones, less than 95% seen once. The input for sequencing was peripheral blood, taken on day 0 of AZD1222 vaccination. These receptors were taken from an adult in good health. The CDR3 runs from the conserved cysteine through the conserved F or W. Each record gives: V gene, J gene, clone size, D gene, CDR3 protein, CDR3 DNA. The D gene is left open where the match is weak. Clone size is given for some rows only: seen once, a few or many times, or a class if the clone is expanded.

TRBV11-3,TRBJ1-1,NA,TRBD1,CASSLRTGVMNTEAFF,TGTGCCAGCAGCCTAAGGACAGGTGTCATGAACACTGAAGCTTTCTTT
TRBV10-3,TRBJ1-1,NA,NA,CAISDIRANTEAFF,TGTGCCATCAGTGATATTCGGGCGAACACTGAAGCTTTCTTT
TRBV7-3,TRBJ2-2,NA,TRBD2,CASSVWTSGASNTGELFF,TGTGCCAGCAGCGTCTGGACTAGCGGGGCCTCGAACACCGGGGAGCTGTTTTTT
TRBV6-6,TRBJ1-4,NA,TRBD1,CASSLPPGTGGRSIREKLFF,TGTGCCAGCAGCCTCCCACCCGGGACAGGGGGCAGGTCGATCCGTGAAAAACTGTTTTTT
TRBV11-3,TRBJ2-2,NA,NA,CASSFMGTGELFF,TGTGCCAGCAGCTTCATGGGCACCGGGGAGCTGTTTTTT
TRBV20-1,TRBJ1-5,NA,NA,CSASNSGWTNQPQHF,TGCAGTGCTAGTAACTCCGGTTGGACGAATCAGCCCCAGCATTTT
TRBV30,TRBJ1-5,once,TRBD1,CAWSVPGTASNQPQHF,TGTGCCTGGAGCGTACCCGGGACAGCTAGCAATCAGCCCCAGCATTTT
TRBV18,TRBJ2-5,NA,NA,CASSPLVLTVIPETQYF,TGTGCCAGCTCACCACTCGTTTTAACGGTAATACCAGAGACCCAGTACTTC
TRBV5-1,TRBJ2-3,NA,NA,CASSPQPSTDTQYF,TGCGCCAGCAGCCCCCAGCCCAGCACAGATACGCAGTATTTT
TRBV7-9,TRBJ2-5,NA,TRBD1,CASSPPGDREDQETQYF,TGTGCCAGCAGCCCCCCCGGGGACAGGGAAGACCAAGAGACCCAGTACTTC
TRBV12-3/TRBV12-4,TRBJ1-1,NA,TRBD1,CASSLQGRAEAFF,TGTGCCAGCAGCCTACAGGGGAGGGCTGAAGCTTTCTTT
TRBV9,TRBJ1-6,NA,NA,CASSVFDGSSYNSPLHF,TGTGCCAGCAGCGTATTTGACGGGAGCTCCTATAATTCACCCCTCCACTTT
TRBV9,TRBJ2-3,NA,TRBD2,CASSVDGRRGGKDTQYF,TGTGCCAGCAGCGTAGATGGGCGGCGGGGGGGCAAAGATACGCAGTATTTT
TRBV4-3,TRBJ1-6,NA,TRBD1,CASSQVPTGVSPLHF,TGCGCCAGCAGCCAAGTCCCAACAGGGGTCTCACCCCTCCACTTT
TRBV9,TRBJ1-3,NA,TRBD1,CASSVGTGWNTIYF,TGTGCCAGCAGCGTCGGGACAGGGTGGAACACCATATATTTT
TRBV5-3,TRBJ1-1,NA,NA,CARSWSTVTPMNTEAFF,TGTGCCAGAAGTTGGTCAACAGTGACGCCTATGAACACTGAAGCTTTCTTT
TRBV7-9,TRBJ1-1,NA,TRBD1,CASSPGQGDTEAFF,TGTGCCAGCAGCCCCGGACAGGGTGACACTGAAGCTTTCTTT
TRBV24-1,TRBJ2-7,NA,NA,CATPGEQYF,TGTGCCACTCCGGGGGAGCAGTACTTC
TRBV7-2,TRBJ2-7,few,TRBD2,CASSLGRLAGGHEQYF,TGTGCCAGCAGCTTAGGTAGACTAGCGGGGGGGCACGAGCAGTACTTC
TRBV2,TRBJ1-2,NA,NA,CASSEGWGKGYTF,TGTGCCAGCAGTGAGGGTTGGGGGAAAGGCTACACCTTC